The source of this T cell receptor beta chain is a study of T and B cells in COVID-19 patients (dated by TCRdb to the early 2020s). Context from the whole study: In this study, adaptive immunity was profiled in COVID-19 patients who either had active infection or had recovered, using TRB and IGH repertoire sequencing of peripheral blood. The recovered cohort included more than 15 patients who contributed some 20 samples, and most of those patients had mild to moderate COVID-19 that was managed on an outpatient basis. The recovered cohort had a median age of about 30 years, compared with approximately 67 years in the active-infection cohort. Critical illness requiring mechanical ventilation or ECMO was present in about 65% of the 20 patients in the active-infection cohort. Of the approximately 20 patients in the active-infection cohort, around 17 had comorbidities associated with unfavorable COVID-19 outcome. The repository of TCR and BCR sequences included some 69 time points from around 35 patients, and more than 7 million TCR sequences were analysed. Because samples were available both during active disease and after recovery, a couple of patients were counted in both the recovered and the active cohorts. An age-matched reference group of 39 healthy donors negative for COVID-19 antibodies served as the comparison for repertoire analyses. As many as 9 follow-up blood samples were collected from each patient, and in some individuals these samples spanned different disease stages. General conclusions and limits of the study: Few blood samples were available from mildly ill patients while symptoms were present, and early samples from severe cases were likewise scarce. It was stated that prospective validation of the reported TCR clusters was required before the clusters could be put to clinical use. Strongly skewed TRBV/TRBJ gene usage was reported in patients with COVID-19. Specific T cell subsets (CD4+/Treg/CD8+) and sorted SARS-CoV-2-responsive or tetramer+ T cells had not yet been sequenced, with those experiments still ongoing. A total of approximately 2,000 exclusive TCR clusters, including approximately 30 low-pGen clusters, were found in the recovered cohort. TRB repertoires were highly clonal in active COVID-19, whereas diversity and richness at recovery rose above healthy donor levels. The cohort was considered too small to assess HLA contributions to COVID-19 susceptibility or severity.

This clonotype was recorded a few times. The specificity of this receptor is unknown. Qualities for individual bases were not recorded, and no much larger clone is one base off. Genomic DNA extracted from blood was used in amounts of 250-500 ng for amplification of TRB repertoires. Sequencing was carried out with an Illumina MiSeq. Multiplex PCR with BIOMED2 TRB-A/B primer pools was used to amplify TRB rearrangements. Illumina-compatible adapters and 7-nucleotide sample barcodes were added to the amplicons in two consecutive PCRs. All library PCRs used Phusion HS II polymerase. The amplicons were purified from gel with the NucleoSpin Gel and PCR Clean-up kit, measured on Qubit, and then pooled at about 4 nM. Amplicon pool quality was checked on an Agilent 2100 Bioanalyzer before Illumina next-generation sequencing. The authors' analysis ran thus. Annotation of TRB rearrangements was performed with MiXCR 3.0.8 using the default MiXCR reference library. Non-productive reads and sequences with fewer than 2 reads were removed, and every unique CDR3 nucleotide sequence was treated as one clone. R 3.5.1 was used to calculate clonality, diversity, richness and V-J gene usage. GLIPH2 was used to cluster TCRs by CDR3 similarity, and OLGA was used to calculate generation probabilities. Only GLIPH2 clusters containing at least four unique TCR clonotypes present in at least three individuals were kept. TCRdb ran its own pipeline on the public reads, namely fastp trimming at Q25 and MiXCR clone calling, and kept in-frame beta chains. All rows with the same CDR3 protein become a single entry with the most common DNA and genes. The V and J calls and clone size come from TCRdb's table, not from the authors' own analysis. Across this sample there are 24,000 or so distinct CDR3 sequences, with about 33% seen only once. The ten largest clones add up to over 1.5% of the sample.

V is cut back by 6 bases and J by 4 bases, with 5 bases in the junction unmatched. The CDR3 measures 14 amino acids from cysteine to phenylalanine. The entry retains the CDR3 DNA only, 42 bases that are in frame from base 1. The material sequenced was blood. Here the chain combines TRBV12-3 or TRBV12-4 and TRBJ1-5; the central 8 bases match TRBD1. This clonotype was obtained from a human donor who had recovered from COVID-19. This receptor carries the CDR3 CASSLQGGNQPQHF. The DNA sequence follows: TGTGCCAGCAGCCTACAGGGGGGTAATCAGCCCCAGCATTTT.